This record concerns one TCR beta chain sequence. This sample was taken from a study of blood T cell repertoires in COVID-19. Study background: Researchers got acute and convalescent COVID-19 samples from the United States, Italy and Spain.

As originally analysed: Amplification with reference gene primers provided the estimates of nucleated cell counts. Assay: immunoSEQ multiplex PCR; the TCRdb copy retains only in-frame clones and omits some. That table is the source of V, J and clone size, and D and trimming were worked out from the DNA. The data contain 68,000 or so clones, roughly nine tenths of them singletons. Trimming shortened V by 4 bases and J by 1 base, and 13 bases separated the two germline ends. CDR3 length: 15 amino acids. CDR1 and CDR2 (germline): SGHRS, YFSETQ. The TCR sequence derives from a man aged 35-49 years with COVID-19, enrolled during active disease. The rearrangement uses TRBV5-1 and TRBJ2-3; D is perhaps TRBD1 (6 bases). Input material: peripheral blood. Here the CDR3 reads CASSLQQGGTDTQYF. CDR3 coding DNA: TGCGCCAGCAGCCTCCAACAGGGAGGCACAGATACGCAGTATTTT.